Listed here is a single T cell receptor (beta chain). One entry per CDR3 protein results from TCRdb running MiXCR on the 5' RACE reads. The sample includes 530,000 or so distinct CDR3 sequences, 15% to 20% of them seen just once. In germline, CDR1 is SGHRS, CDR2 YFSETQ. With V trimmed by 2 bases and J by 2 bases, 6 bases remained unmatched. The CDR3 has 16 residues. The data originate from a study of T-cell memory formation after mild COVID-19. J is TRBJ2-3 and V is TRBV5-1; 9 bases match TRBD2. Material: PBMCs or a T cell subset sorted from them (not recorded which). The origin of this receptor is an adult woman who had mild COVID-19 (a few samples of this study predate the infection). Cell type and time point are not known. CDR3 in DNA: TGCGCCAGCAGCTTCGTAGCGGGGGCCGCCACAGATACGCAGTATTTT. Translation gives CASSFVAGAATDTQYF.